Listed below are T cell receptor beta chains from one sample, sequenced in a study of T cells after yellow fever vaccination. A single record per CDR3 protein comes from TCRdb applying MiXCR to the 5' RACE reads. The profile shows 250,000 or so distinct CDR3 sequences, about 7% of them singletons. The input for sequencing was CD4+ T cells sorted from PBMCs, taken 15 days after the yellow fever booster vaccination. The receptors originated from a man in his thirties or forties who received the YFV17D yellow fever vaccine. The CDR3 runs from the conserved cysteine through the conserved F or W. Each record gives: J gene, clone size, V gene, D gene, CDR3 DNA, CDR3 protein. The D gene is left open where the match is weak. Expanded clones get a size class; other rows say once, few or many, or leave the size out.

TRBJ2-1 NA TRBV30 NA TGTGCCTGGAGTGTACGTAATAGGGGTTGGCAGTTCTTC CAWSVRNRGWQFF
TRBJ2-7 NA TRBV5-1 TRBD2 TGCGCCAGCAGCGCTAGCGGGATCGGTTACGAGCAGTACTTC CASSASGIGYEQYF
TRBJ2-3 NA TRBV29-1 NA TGCAGCGTTAAAACGGGCGGGAAAAGTGCGGTTACGCAGTATTTT CSVKTGGKSAVTQYF
TRBJ1-5 NA TRBV6-2/TRBV6-3 NA TGTGCCAGCAGGATCCGGAACTATCAGCCCCAGCATTTT CASRIRNYQPQHF
TRBJ2-5 few TRBV7-2 TRBD1 TGTGCCAGCAGCCAAAACACGGGACAGGGGGAGACCCAGTACTTC CASSQNTGQGETQYF
TRBJ2-7 many TRBV4-3 NA TGCGCCAGCAGCCAAGTGACAGGCGTCGAGCAGTACTTC CASSQVTGVEQYF
TRBJ2-1 NA TRBV12-5 NA TGTGCTAGTGCGCCTTCACCAACTACACGTTCGATCTTC CASAPSPTTRSIF
TRBJ2-5 NA TRBV14 NA TGTGCCAGCAGCCAGGGGGGCAAGACCCAGTACTTC CASSQGGKTQYF
TRBJ2-5 NA TRBV7-6 TRBD2 TGTGCCAGCAGCCCGTTCACCGGGGGGACGGAGACCCAGTACTTC CASSPFTGGTETQYF
TRBJ2-1 few TRBV3-1 NA TGTGCCAGCAGCCAAGAAGGTGGAGGGAACAATGAGCAGTTCTTC CASSQEGGGNNEQFF
TRBJ2-5 NA TRBV6-1 TRBD2 TGTGCCAGCAGACTACTAGCGGGTCAAGAGACCCAGTACTTC CASRLLAGQETQYF
TRBJ2-2 few TRBV21-1 NA TGTGCCAGCAGCCAAGGCGTAGCGGGAGAGGGCGGGGAGCTGTTTTTT CASSQGVAGEGGELFF
TRBJ2-7 NA TRBV6-5 NA TGTGCCAGCAGTTACGATCCCGGGTTTAGTGGGAGGCCCTACGAGCAGTACTTC CASSYDPGFSGRPYEQYF
TRBJ2-2 many TRBV12-3/TRBV12-4 NA TGTGCCAGCAGCCCCTTGGGGAACACCGGGGAGCTGTTTTTT CASSPLGNTGELFF
TRBJ2-7 NA TRBV2 TRBD1 TGTGCCAGCAACCCGGGACAGGTTGACCACGAGCAGTACTTC CASNPGQVDHEQYF
TRBJ1-5 many TRBV29-1 TRBD1 TGCAGCGTAGTGACAGGGAACAATCAGCCCCAGCATTTT CSVVTGNNQPQHF
TRBJ2-3 many TRBV12-3/TRBV12-4 NA TGTGCCAGCAGTCCCAGCCCACACGGGGCAGATACGCAGTATTTT CASSPSPHGADTQYF
TRBJ2-7 few TRBV6-1 NA TGTGCCAGCACTACGGGCCTCGGAGGTAACGAGCAGTACTTC CASTTGLGGNEQYF
TRBJ2-5 few TRBV5-1 NA TGCGCCAGCAGCTTGGGGTCGACCCTCCAAGAGGGCCAGTACTTC CASSLGSTLQEGQYF
TRBJ2-1 NA TRBV7-2 TRBD2 TGTGCCAGCATCCCTGGGAGGGGAGGCACTGAGCAGTTCTTC CASIPGRGGTEQFF
TRBJ2-1 many TRBV20-1 TRBD2 TGCAGTGCTAGAGATCCGGGAGGGCATCTCAATGAGCAGTTCTTC CSARDPGGHLNEQFF
TRBJ2-7 NA TRBV6-5 TRBD2 TGTGCCAGCAGTTACACCCCCATGCTAGCGGAGGTCTACGAGCAGTACTTC CASSYTPMLAEVYEQYF
TRBJ2-1 few TRBV14 NA TGTGCCAGCAGCCTAGGATGGAGGGGGCCCCTATACAATGAGCAGTTCTTC CASSLGWRGPLYNEQFF
TRBJ2-1 few TRBV29-1 TRBD1 TGCAGCGCCTACGGGACAGGGGGAGGGGCGGCTTACAATGAGCAGTTCTTC CSAYGTGGGAAYNEQFF
TRBJ1-2 many TRBV20-1 TRBD1 TGCAGTGCTAGCGGGACAGCCGGCTACACCTTC CSASGTAGYTF
TRBJ1-3 few TRBV11-1 TRBD1 TGTGCCAGCAGCAGGGGACAGAACTCTGGAAACACCATATATTTT CASSRGQNSGNTIYF
TRBJ2-7 NA TRBV12-3/TRBV12-4 NA TGTGCCAGCAGTGTAAGGTCGGGACGGCTTTACGAGCAGTACTTC CASSVRSGRLYEQYF
TRBJ2-1 many TRBV6-5 TRBD1 TGTGCCAGCAGTTACTCGTACAGGGGCAACAATAATGAGCAGTTCTTC CASSYSYRGNNNEQFF
TRBJ2-2 few TRBV12-3/TRBV12-4 TRBD2 TGTGCCAGCAGCCCCAGCGGGAACGGCTGGACCGGGGAGCTGTTTTTT CASSPSGNGWTGELFF
TRBJ2-5 many TRBV27 NA TGTGCCAGCAGCCCCCTTAAACCGGAAGAGACCCAGTACTTC CASSPLKPEETQYF
TRBJ2-7 many TRBV6-1 NA TGTGCCAGCAGTGTAATGGGGGCTAAACAGTACTTC CASSVMGAKQYF
TRBJ1-1 NA TRBV7-9 TRBD1 TGTGCCAGCGCAGTACAGACAGGGGGTACTGAAGCTTTCTTT CASAVQTGGTEAFF
TRBJ2-5 many TRBV7-2 TRBD2 TGTGCCAGCAGGGGGGGGGGGACCCAGTACTTC CASRGGGTQYF
TRBJ2-5 few TRBV24-1 NA TGTGCCACCAGTGATTTCGACTTC CATSDFDF
TRBJ2-7 few TRBV5-6 NA TGTGCCAGCAGCTTGACAAGGAGGCAACTCTCCTCCTACGAGCAGTACTTC CASSLTRRQLSSYEQYF
TRBJ2-1 many TRBV29-1 NA TGCAGCGTTGAAGATCGGGGGCAGGAGCAGTTCTTC CSVEDRGQEQFF
TRBJ2-1 few TRBV12-3/TRBV12-4 NA TGTGCCAGCAGCTTGGGGGTAATGCAGTTCTTC CASSLGVMQFF
TRBJ2-7 few TRBV7-9 TRBD1 TGTGCCAGCAGCTTCAGACAGGGCCGCCCCTACGAGCAGTACTTC CASSFRQGRPYEQYF
TRBJ1-3 few TRBV27 NA TGTGCCAGCAGTTTAGCGGGGGCTGGAAACACCATATATTTT CASSLAGAGNTIYF
TRBJ2-1 NA TRBV7-2 NA TGTGCCAGCAGCCCCCCTTGGGCATACAATGAGCAGTTCTTC CASSPPWAYNEQFF
TRBJ2-7 NA TRBV5-1 NA TGCGCCAGCAGCCCAACGTGGGGTGAGCAGTACTTC CASSPTWGEQYF
TRBJ2-2 many TRBV5-5 TRBD1 TGTGCCAGCAGCCCCCCGGGACAGGGGGCAACCACCGGGGAGCTGTTTTTT CASSPPGQGATTGELFF
TRBJ2-1 NA TRBV3-1 TRBD2 TGTGCCAGCAGCAAAGATCCAGCGGGAGTTTATGAGCAGTTCTTC CASSKDPAGVYEQFF